Sequencing of this T cell receptor beta chain was carried out in a study of CD8+ T cells in alopecia areata. Background on the study: Each of the treated patients was given oral tofacitinib, 5 to 10 mg twice daily, for moderate-to-severe alopecia areata.

Study findings and constraints: Sequences from scalp samples also cover resident alphabeta T cells of normal skin. Relative to mice, TCR sharing across patients was less clear, a difference possibly HLA-related. Compared with normal scalp, lesional scalp had higher clonality and more expanded CD8+ clones.

Per the germline V gene, CDR1 is SGHRS and CDR2 is YFSETQ. Trimming stripped 0 bases from V and 2 bases from J, with 8 bases between. The CDR3 extends over 14 amino acids. This clone turned up a few times. The antigen is unknown. TCR sequencing used cDNA made by reverse transcription of extracted RNA. Sequencing was performed with immunoSEQ multiplex PCR; in TCRdb, only in-frame clones are kept and a portion is missing. Here the sample spans over 150,000 clones, 50% to 60% being singletons. This specimen was CD4+ T cells sorted from blood, taken at week 0. The sequence was collected from a human donor with alopecia areata. The chain employs TRBV5-1 and TRBJ2-5; D gene unclear. CDR3 region: CASSLAALQETQYF. The CDR3 nucleotides read TGCGCCAGCAGCTTGGCTGCACTTCAAGAGACCCAGTACTTC.